This TCR beta chain was identified in a study of blood T cells in healthy people across ages. Study-level findings and limits: There were more naive CD4+ cells and higher diversity in long-lived donors than in aged donors.

This clonotype was seen at least ten times. Its target is unknown. A second PCR, run for about 7 to 11 cycles, used a sample-barcoded 5' primer plus a J-beta primer mix. A template-switch adaptor that had 12 random nucleotides put a tag on each cDNA molecule. MiXCR, run by TCRdb on the 5' RACE reads, gives a single entry per CDR3 protein. Among roughly 650,000 distinct CDR3 sequences listed, 32% were seen once. Trimming took off 11 bases at V and 0 bases at J, with 11 bases between the two ends. Germline CDR1 is SNHLY and CDR2 is FYNNEI. The CDR3 spans 14 residues. This sequence originates from a woman aged 80 or older in good health. Sequencing input: blood. The rearrangement links TRBV2 to TRBJ1-6; no definite D call. DNA for the CDR3: TGTGCCGTGCGCAGAGACTCCTATAATTCACCCCTCCACTTT. Residues: CAVRRDSYNSPLHF.